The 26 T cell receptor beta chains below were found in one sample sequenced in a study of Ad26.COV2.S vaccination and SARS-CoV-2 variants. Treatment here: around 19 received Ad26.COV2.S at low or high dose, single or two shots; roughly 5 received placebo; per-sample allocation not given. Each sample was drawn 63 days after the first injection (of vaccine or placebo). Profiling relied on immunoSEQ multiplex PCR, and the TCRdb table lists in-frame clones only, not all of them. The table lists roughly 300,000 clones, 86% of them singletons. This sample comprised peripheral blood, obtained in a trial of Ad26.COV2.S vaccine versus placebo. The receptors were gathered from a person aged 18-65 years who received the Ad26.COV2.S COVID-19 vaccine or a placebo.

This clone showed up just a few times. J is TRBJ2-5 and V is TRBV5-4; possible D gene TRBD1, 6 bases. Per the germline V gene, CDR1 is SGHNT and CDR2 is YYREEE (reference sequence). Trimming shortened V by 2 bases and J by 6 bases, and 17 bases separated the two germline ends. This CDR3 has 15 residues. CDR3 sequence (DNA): TGTGCCAGCAGCTTAGTTCCCTCGGACAGCCAGACCCAGTACTTC. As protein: CASSLVPSDSQTQYF.

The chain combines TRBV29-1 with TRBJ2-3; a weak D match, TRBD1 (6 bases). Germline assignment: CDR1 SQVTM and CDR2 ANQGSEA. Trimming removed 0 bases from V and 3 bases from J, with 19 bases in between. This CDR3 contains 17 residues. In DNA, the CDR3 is TGCAGCGTTGAAGACCCGCGTCTATCCGGGACAACAGATACGCAGTATTTT. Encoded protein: CSVEDPRLSGTTDTQYF.

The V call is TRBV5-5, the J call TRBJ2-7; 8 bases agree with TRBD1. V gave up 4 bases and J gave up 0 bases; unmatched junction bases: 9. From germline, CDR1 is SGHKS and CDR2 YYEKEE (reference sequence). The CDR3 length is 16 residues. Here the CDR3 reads CASSIGTGKYSYEQYF. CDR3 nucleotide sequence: TGTGCCAGCAGCATTGGGACAGGCAAGTACTCCTACGAGCAGTACTTC.

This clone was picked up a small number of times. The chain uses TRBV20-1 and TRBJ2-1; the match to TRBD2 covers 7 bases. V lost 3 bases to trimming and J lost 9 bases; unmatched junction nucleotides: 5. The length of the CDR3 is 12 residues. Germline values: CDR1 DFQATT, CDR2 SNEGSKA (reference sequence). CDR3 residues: CSASSGGSEQFF. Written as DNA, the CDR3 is TGCAGTGCTAGTTCGGGGGGTAGTGAGCAGTTCTTC.

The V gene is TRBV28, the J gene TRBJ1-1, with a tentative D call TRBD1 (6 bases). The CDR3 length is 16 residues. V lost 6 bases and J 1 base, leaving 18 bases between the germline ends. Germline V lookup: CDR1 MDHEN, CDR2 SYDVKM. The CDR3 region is CASSSTGGVRNTEAFF. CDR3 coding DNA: TGTGCCAGCAGCTCCACGGGGGGCGTACGGAACACTGAAGCTTTCTTT.

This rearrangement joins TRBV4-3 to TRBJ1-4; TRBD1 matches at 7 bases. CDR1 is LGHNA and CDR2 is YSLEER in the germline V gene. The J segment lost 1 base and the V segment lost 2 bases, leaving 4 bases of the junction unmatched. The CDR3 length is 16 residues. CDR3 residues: CASSQSAGGTNEKLFF. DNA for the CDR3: TGCGCCAGCAGCCAATCGGCAGGGGGAACTAATGAAAAACTGTTTTTT.

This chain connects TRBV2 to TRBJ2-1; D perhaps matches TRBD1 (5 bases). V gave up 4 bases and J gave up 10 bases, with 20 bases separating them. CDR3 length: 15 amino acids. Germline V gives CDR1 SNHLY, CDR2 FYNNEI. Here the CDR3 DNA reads TGTGCCAGCAGTGGGCTATCGACAGCCCAATTGGAGCAGTTCTTC. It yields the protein CASSGLSTAQLEQFF.

CDR3 DNA: TGTGCCAGCAGCGCTAGGGGGTTTGAAAAACTGTTTTTT. It is translated as CASSARGFEKLFF. The gene calls are TRBV5-6 and TRBJ1-4; the D gene is possibly TRBD1 (6 bases). CDR3 length equals 13 residues. Trimming removed 4 bases from V and 7 bases from J, with 11 bases in between. CDR1 is SGHDT, CDR2 YYEEEE, per germline.

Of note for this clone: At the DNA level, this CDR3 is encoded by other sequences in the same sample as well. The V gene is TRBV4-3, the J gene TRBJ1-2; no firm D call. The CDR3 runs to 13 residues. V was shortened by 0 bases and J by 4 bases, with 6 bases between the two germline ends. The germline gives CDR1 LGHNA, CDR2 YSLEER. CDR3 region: CASSQDRAYGYTF. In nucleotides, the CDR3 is TGCGCCAGCAGCCAAGACCGCGCCTATGGCTACACCTTC.

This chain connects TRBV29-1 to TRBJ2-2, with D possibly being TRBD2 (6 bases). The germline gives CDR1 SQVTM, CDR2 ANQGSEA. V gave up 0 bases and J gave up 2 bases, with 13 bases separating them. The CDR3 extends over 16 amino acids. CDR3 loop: CSVEDRRGTNTGELFF. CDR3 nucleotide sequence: TGCAGCGTTGAAGATCGACGGGGGACTAACACCGGGGAGCTGTTTTTT.

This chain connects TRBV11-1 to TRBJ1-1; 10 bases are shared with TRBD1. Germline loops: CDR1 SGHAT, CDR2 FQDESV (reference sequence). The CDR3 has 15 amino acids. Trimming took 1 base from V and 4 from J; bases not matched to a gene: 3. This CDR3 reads CASSLEGQGSTEAFF. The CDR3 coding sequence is TGTGCCAGCAGCTTAGAGGGACAGGGGTCCACTGAAGCTTTCTTT.

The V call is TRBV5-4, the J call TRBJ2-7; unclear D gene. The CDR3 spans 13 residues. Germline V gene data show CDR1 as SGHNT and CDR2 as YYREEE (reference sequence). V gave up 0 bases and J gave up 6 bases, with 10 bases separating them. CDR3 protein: CASSLGQLGEQYF. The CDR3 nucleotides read TGTGCCAGCAGCTTGGGGCAGCTTGGCGAGCAGTACTTC.

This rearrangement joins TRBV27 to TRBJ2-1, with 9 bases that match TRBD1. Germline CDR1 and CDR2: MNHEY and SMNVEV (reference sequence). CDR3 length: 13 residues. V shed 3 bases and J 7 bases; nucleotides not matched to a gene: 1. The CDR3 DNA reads TGTGCCAGCAGTTTGACAGGGGGAAATGAGCAGTTCTTC. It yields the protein CASSLTGGNEQFF.

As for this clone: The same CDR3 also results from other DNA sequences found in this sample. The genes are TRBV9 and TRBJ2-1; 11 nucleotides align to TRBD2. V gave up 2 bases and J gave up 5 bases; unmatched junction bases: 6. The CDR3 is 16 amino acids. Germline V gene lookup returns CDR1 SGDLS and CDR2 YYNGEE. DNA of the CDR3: TGTGCCAGCAGCGTGGCCGGGACTAGCGGCAACAATGAGCAGTTCTTC. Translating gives CASSVAGTSGNNEQFF.

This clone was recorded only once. CDR3 protein: CASSQGTQRGLLKETQYF. The CDR3 DNA follows: TGTGCCAGCAGCCAAGGTACCCAGCGGGGGTTATTGAAAGAGACCCAGTACTTC. This chain joins TRBV4-2 and TRBJ2-5, with 8 positions matching TRBD2. Germline V gives CDR1 LGHNA, CDR2 YNFKEQ. The CDR3 runs to 18 residues. Trimming cost V 1 base and J 3 bases; bases outside gene matches: 13.

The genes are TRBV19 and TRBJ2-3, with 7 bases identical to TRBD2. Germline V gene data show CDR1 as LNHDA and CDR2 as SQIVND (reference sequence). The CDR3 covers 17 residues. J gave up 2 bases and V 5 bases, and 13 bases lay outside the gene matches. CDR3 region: CASSAERTRILTDTQYF. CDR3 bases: TGTGCCAGTAGTGCCGAGAGGACTAGAATCCTCACAGATACGCAGTATTTT. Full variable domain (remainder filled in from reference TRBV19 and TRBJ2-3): DGGITQSPKYLFRKEGQNVTLSCEQNLNHDAMYWYRQDPGQGLRLIYYSQIVNDFQKGDIAEGYSVSREKKESFPLTVTSAQKNPTAFYLCASSAERTRILTDTQYFGPGTRLTVL.

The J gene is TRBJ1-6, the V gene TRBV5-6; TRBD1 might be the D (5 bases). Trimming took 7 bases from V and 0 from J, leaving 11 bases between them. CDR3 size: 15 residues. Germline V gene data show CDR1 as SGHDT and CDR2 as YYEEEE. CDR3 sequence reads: CASGGLGSYNSPLHF. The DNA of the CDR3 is TGTGCCAGCGGGGGACTCGGCTCCTATAATTCACCCCTCCACTTT.

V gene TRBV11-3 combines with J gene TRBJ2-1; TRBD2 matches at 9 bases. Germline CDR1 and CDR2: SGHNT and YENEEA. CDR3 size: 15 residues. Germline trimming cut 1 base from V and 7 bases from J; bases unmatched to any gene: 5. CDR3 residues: CASSLVAGGRNEQFF. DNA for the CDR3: TGTGCCAGCAGCTTAGTTGCGGGAGGGCGGAATGAGCAGTTCTTC.

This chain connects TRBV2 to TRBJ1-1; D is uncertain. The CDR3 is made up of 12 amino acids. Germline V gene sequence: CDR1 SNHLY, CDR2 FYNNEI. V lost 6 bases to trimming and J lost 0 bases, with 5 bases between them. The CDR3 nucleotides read TGTGCCAGCAGAATAGTGAACACTGAAGCTTTCTTT. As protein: CASRIVNTEAFF.

CDR3 sequence (DNA): TGTGCCAGCAGCTTAGATTTTAAGACAGGTCTTAGGGAGACCCAGTACTTC. It encodes CASSLDFKTGLRETQYF. The chain carries TRBV7-9 and TRBJ2-5; D may be TRBD1 (6 bases). The CDR3 has 17 amino acids. CDR1 is SEHNR, CDR2 FQNEAQ, per germline (reference sequence). V lost 1 base, J lost 5 bases, and 20 bases lay in between.

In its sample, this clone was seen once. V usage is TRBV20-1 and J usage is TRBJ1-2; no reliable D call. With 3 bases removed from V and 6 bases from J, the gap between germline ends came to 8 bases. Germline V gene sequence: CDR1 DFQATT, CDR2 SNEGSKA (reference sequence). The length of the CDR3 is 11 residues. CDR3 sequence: CSASVWDGYTF. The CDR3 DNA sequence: TGCAGTGCTAGTGTCTGGGATGGCTACACCTTC.

The CDR3 DNA reads as TGTGCCACCCAAAGACAGGGCGCACCCTCGGATCCCTACGAGCAGTACTTC. Translation gives CATQRQGAPSDPYEQYF. The chain is built from TRBV24-1 and TRBJ2-7, with 7 nucleotides matching TRBD1. V was pared by 9 bases and J by 2 bases, with 18 bases of the junction left unmatched. The CDR3 covers 17 residues. The germline V gene encodes CDR1 KGHDR and CDR2 SFDVKD.

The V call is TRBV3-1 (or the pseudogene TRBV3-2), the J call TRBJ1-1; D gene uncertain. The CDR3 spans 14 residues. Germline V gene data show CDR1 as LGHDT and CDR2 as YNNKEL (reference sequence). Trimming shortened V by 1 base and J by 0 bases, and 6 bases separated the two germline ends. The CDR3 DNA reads TGTGCCAGCAGCCAAGGACAAATGAACACTGAAGCTTTCTTT. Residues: CASSQGQMNTEAFF.

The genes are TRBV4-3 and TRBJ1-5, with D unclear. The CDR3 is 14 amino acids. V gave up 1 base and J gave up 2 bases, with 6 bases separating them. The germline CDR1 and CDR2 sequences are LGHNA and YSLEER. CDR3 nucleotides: TGCGCCAGCAGCCAAGGACGGGGCAATCAGCCCCAGCATTTT. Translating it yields CASSQGRGNQPQHF.

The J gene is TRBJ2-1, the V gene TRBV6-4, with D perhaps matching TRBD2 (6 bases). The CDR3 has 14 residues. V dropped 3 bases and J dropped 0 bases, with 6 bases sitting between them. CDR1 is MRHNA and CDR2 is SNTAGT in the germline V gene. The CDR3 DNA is TGTGCCAGCAGTGAACTAGCCTCCTACAATGAGCAGTTCTTC. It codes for CASSELASYNEQFF.

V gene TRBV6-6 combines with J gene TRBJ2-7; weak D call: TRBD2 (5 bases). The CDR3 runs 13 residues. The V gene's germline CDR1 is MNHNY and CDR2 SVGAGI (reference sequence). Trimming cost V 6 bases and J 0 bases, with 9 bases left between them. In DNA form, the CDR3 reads TGTGCCAGCAGGGGGAGTAGCTCCTACGAGCAGTACTTC. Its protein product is CASRGSSSYEQYF.